This TCR beta chain was profiled in a study of Graves' ophthalmopathy and Graves' hyperthyroidism. Study details: Peripheral blood was collected at initial diagnosis, before any treatment.

Each donor who had ophthalmopathy showed moderate-to-severe activity, a CAS of ≥3, a NOSPECS of ≥4, and a duration under 3 months. The authors isolated PBMCs from 8 to 10 ml of fresh peripheral blood. This clonotype was found a few times. From RNA, the CDR3 regions of TCR beta chains were amplified and sequenced. In the first round, RT-PCR was carried out with HTBI primers, and a multiplex PCR formed the second round. MiXCR was run by TCRdb on the multiplex PCR reads, yielding one entry per CDR3 protein. The sample lists hundreds of thousands of distinct CDR3 sequences, roughly an eighth occurring once. Germline V gene sequence: CDR1 SEHNR, CDR2 FQNEAQ (reference sequence). The J segment lost 6 bases and the V segment lost 3 bases, leaving 5 bases of the junction unmatched. This CDR3 region has 14 residues.

Sequenced sample: blood. The receptor was isolated from a woman in her thirties with Graves' ophthalmopathy. The V and J genes are TRBV7-9 and TRBJ1-1; 9 bases are shared with TRBD1. CDR3 region: CASSLTGGASEAFF. The CDR3 coding sequence is TGTGCCAGCAGCTTGACAGGGGGTGCGTCTGAAGCTTTCTTT.